This entry features one T cell receptor (beta chain) sequence. Its target is not known. The PCR contained 60 Vbeta and 13 Jbeta primers. Some clones are missing from TCRdb's copy, which holds only in-frame ones; the method was immunoSEQ multiplex PCR. The sample records under 150,000 clones, around nine tenths being singletons. The CDR3 runs to 19 residues. Germline CDR1 is MNHEY and CDR2 is SMNVEV (reference sequence). The trim removed 5 bases at V and 2 bases at J, leaving 16 bases unmatched. The data stem from a study of cytomegalovirus exposure and HLA in healthy donors. Study results and limitations: In a later analysis, a missense DCLRE1C variant was linked to TCR beta V- and J-gene trimming. For most TCR sequences rarity was the rule, although some public TCRs occurred in many donors. Some TCR beta chains (around 160 of them) were listed as cytomegalovirus-associated. According to an earlier analysis, most TCR beta V segments yielded productive rearrangements about 90% or about 30% of the time.

V usage is TRBV27 and J usage is TRBJ2-3; 10 positions match TRBD2. The sequence derives from a woman aged 25-40 years in good health and CMV-seronegative. The material sequenced was PBMCs. The CDR3 loop reads CASSKQGWASGRYTDTQYF. The CDR3, as DNA: TGTGCCAGCAGTAAACAGGGGTGGGCTAGCGGGAGATACACAGATACGCAGTATTTT.